This is a list of T cell receptor beta chains from one sample in a study of breast tumors, draining lymph nodes, adjacent tissues. MiXCR, run by TCRdb on the multiplex PCR reads, gives a single entry per CDR3 protein. Of 160,000 or so distinct CDR3 sequences in the sample, more than 25% were seen once. The sequenced material came from axillary lymph node tissue. The receptors were gathered from a female donor with breast cancer. Some clones in this sample may be carry-over from other donors' samples. The CDR3 runs from the conserved cysteine through the conserved F or W. Each record gives: D gene, V gene, J gene, clone size, CDR3 DNA, CDR3 protein. D genes are given only for firm matches. Clone sizes are given selectively: once, few, many, or a class where the clone is expanded.

.	TRBV18	TRBJ2-7	many	TGTGCCAGCTCACCCAAACAGGGCCTCTACGAGCAGTACTTC	CASSPKQGLYEQYF
.	TRBV7-9	TRBJ1-6	once	TGTGCCAGCAGCTGGGGGGGGAATTCACCCCTCCACTTT	CASSWGGNSPLHF
.	TRBV6-6	TRBJ1-2	.	TGTGCCAGCAGCCTAGGCAGGGACTATGGCTACACCTTC	CASSLGRDYGYTF
.	TRBV7-2	TRBJ2-6	once	TGTGCCAACAGCTATATCTCTGGGGCCAACGTCCTGACCTTC	CANSYISGANVLTF
.	TRBV30	TRBJ1-4	.	TGTGCCTGGAGTGCCCGACGGTCGGCAGAAAAACTGTTTTTT	CAWSARRSAEKLFF
.	TRBV5-1	TRBJ2-3	.	TGCGCCAGAGGCGCAGGCGGGGCCACAGATACGCAGTATTTT	CARGAGGATDTQYF
.	TRBV7-9	TRBJ1-6	many	TGTGCCAGCTGTACAGGGCCCACACCCCTCCACTTT	CASCTGPTPLHF
.	TRBV7-6	TRBJ1-4	many	TGTGCCAGCAGCTTAGTGGGGCAGGGAACTAATGAAAAACTGTTTTTT	CASSLVGQGTNEKLFF
TRBD1	TRBV4-1	TRBJ2-7	many	TGCGCCAGCAGCCATAATTACAGGGGCTCCTACGAGCAGTACTTC	CASSHNYRGSYEQYF
TRBD1	TRBV7-3	TRBJ1-4	many	TGTGCCCCCCAGGGGGCTGAGGGTGAAAAACTGTTTTTT	CAPQGAEGEKLFF
.	TRBV6-1	TRBJ1-5	many	TGTGCCAGCAGTGAACAGCGGAAGAATCAGCCCCAGCATTTT	CASSEQRKNQPQHF
TRBD2	TRBV20-1	TRBJ2-7	.	TGCAGCGCACCCACCCAGGCGGGAGTTCCCTACGAGCAGTACTTC	CSAPTQAGVPYEQYF
TRBD2	TRBV4-1	TRBJ2-1	many	TGCGCCAGCAGCCAAGGTAGAGGCGGGAGAGGGGAGCAGTTCTTC	CASSQGRGGRGEQFF
.	TRBV5-1	TRBJ1-4	many	TGCGCCAGCAGCCTGACCCCTAATGAAAAACTGTTTTTT	CASSLTPNEKLFF
.	TRBV30	TRBJ2-2	many	TGTGCCCGAGAGGAAGGGAGCACCGGGGAGCTGTTTTTT	CAREEGSTGELFF
TRBD2	TRBV20-1	TRBJ2-7	many	TGCAGTGCCTCTACTAGCGGGAGGTTCTACGAGCAGTACTTC	CSASTSGRFYEQYF
.	TRBV12-3/TRBV12-4	TRBJ2-2	.	TGTGCCAGCAGTTTACTACGACGATACACCGGGGAGCTGTTTTTT	CASSLLRRYTGELFF
.	TRBV2	TRBJ2-7	once	TGTGCCAGCAGTGAAGCCGGAGGCGCCACCGACGAGCAGTACTTC	CASSEAGGATDEQYF
.	TRBV7-8	TRBJ1-2	many	TGTGCCAGCAGCTTCGGGGCGGGGGGCTACACCTTC	CASSFGAGGYTF
TRBD2	TRBV14	TRBJ2-2	.	TGTGCCAGCGGCCAAGATGAGACTTGGGAGGGACCCGCGGAGCTGTTTTTT	CASGQDETWEGPAELFF
.	TRBV7-2	TRBJ2-3	.	TGTGCCAGCAGCGGAACGGGACGGCCTAGCACAGATACGCAGTATTTT	CASSGTGRPSTDTQYF
TRBD2	TRBV13	TRBJ2-5	many	TGTGCCAGCAGCCTCGAAGCGGGACTTCAAGAGACCCAGTACTTC	CASSLEAGLQETQYF
TRBD1	TRBV9	TRBJ1-2	many	TGTGCCAGCAGCGCTGGACAGGGGAACTATGGCTACACCTTC	CASSAGQGNYGYTF
TRBD1	TRBV6-5	TRBJ1-2	many	TGTGCCAGCAGTTACGGGGACAGGGACACGGACTACACCTTC	CASSYGDRDTDYTF
TRBD2	TRBV11-3	TRBJ2-3	many	TGTGCCAGCAGCAAACGCGACGGGGGGGAAGTAGATACGCAGTATTTT	CASSKRDGGEVDTQYF
.	TRBV12-3/TRBV12-4	TRBJ2-5	many	TGTGCCAGCAGTTTAAGTAGCGAGACCCAGTACTTC	CASSLSSETQYF
.	TRBV9	TRBJ1-2	many	TGTGCCAGCAGCCAGGACAGAACCTATGGCTACACCTTC	CASSQDRTYGYTF
.	TRBV6-6	TRBJ1-1	.	TGTGCCAGCAGTTATGGGGGGGGGGCCACTGAAGCTTTCTTT	CASSYGGGATEAFF
.	TRBV4-1	TRBJ1-1	few	TGCGCCAGCAGCCAGGTGGCGGCGGAGGTGGCTTTCTTT	CASSQVAAEVAFF
.	TRBV20-1	TRBJ1-6	.	TGCAGCGCCAAGTGGCAGGCGCCTAGTTCATCCCTCCACTTT	CSAKWQAPSSSLHF
TRBD2	TRBV27	TRBJ2-7	many	TGTGCCACCGGACTAGCGGGGCGACGGGAGCAGTACTTC	CATGLAGRREQYF
.	TRBV7-8	TRBJ1-3	many	TGTGCCAGCAGCTTAGGGGTGCGGGGACTAACTGGAAACCCCATATATTTT	CASSLGVRGLTGNPIYF
.	TRBV10-1	TRBJ2-7	many	TGCACCCCCCAGGGGGGTTGCTACTACGAGCAGTACTTC	CTPQGGCYYEQYF
.	TRBV9	TRBJ1-3	many	TGTGCCAGCAGCGTAGGTTCGGTCGACATATATTTT	CASSVGSVDIYF
TRBD1	TRBV18	TRBJ2-7	many	TGTGCCAGCTCACCATGGGACAGATACTCCTACGAGCAGTACTTC	CASSPWDRYSYEQYF
.	TRBV11-2	TRBJ1-2	many	TGTGCCAGCAGCCAACAGAGCCTCGGTGGCTACACCTTC	CASSQQSLGGYTF
.	TRBV10-3	TRBJ1-1	few	TGTGCCATCAGCGGGGATATGAACACTGAAGCTTTCTTT	CAISGDMNTEAFF
TRBD1	TRBV24-1	TRBJ2-5	.	TGTGCCACCAGTGGAGTGACAGGGGCCCCCCAAGAGACCCAGTACTTC	CATSGVTGAPQETQYF
.	TRBV11-2	TRBJ1-1	.	TGTGCCAGCAGCTTGCATAGCAGCACTGAAGCTTTCTTT	CASSLHSSTEAFF
TRBD2	TRBV6-4	TRBJ2-3	many	TGTGCCAGCAGTCCTAGCGGGAGGGCCGCCGATACGCAGTATTTT	CASSPSGRAADTQYF
.	TRBV19	TRBJ2-4	few	TGTGCCAGTAGTATGGGCCCGTCAGCCAAAAACATTCAGTACTTC	CASSMGPSAKNIQYF
TRBD1	TRBV20-1	TRBJ1-3	many	TGCAGTGCAAACAGGGGTGCTGGAAACACCATATATTTT	CSANRGAGNTIYF
.	TRBV6-5	TRBJ2-2	.	TGTGCCAGCAGTCACTCTGGCGGGGAGGCGACCGGGGAGCTGTTTTTT	CASSHSGGEATGELFF
TRBD2	TRBV2	TRBJ2-5	many	TGTGCCAGCAGTACGGTGAGAAACCCTTTAGCGGGGGGCCGCCACCAAGAGACCCAGTACTTC	CASSTVRNPLAGGRHQETQYF
.	TRBV6-2/TRBV6-3	TRBJ2-5	.	TGTGCCAGCAATCCCCCAACCCAGTACTTC	CASNPPTQYF
.	TRBV6-6	TRBJ2-5	many	TGTGCCAGCAGACGCGGGTTGGGGGCCCAAGAGACCCAGTACTTC	CASRRGLGAQETQYF
.	TRBV12-3/TRBV12-4	TRBJ1-1	few	TGTGCCAGCAGCGTAAACGGGGGCACTGAAGCTTTCTTT	CASSVNGGTEAFF
TRBD2	TRBV7-2	TRBJ2-7	many	TGTGCCAGCAGCTTAGCGCGACTAGCCGACGAGCAGTACTTC	CASSLARLADEQYF
.	TRBV20-1	TRBJ1-2	many	TGCAGTGCTAGAGATCCGGTCCGTTTTGAGGGCTACACCTTC	CSARDPVRFEGYTF
.	TRBV10-1	TRBJ2-7	many	TGCGCCAGCAGGGGCACCCAATCCTACGAGCAGTACTTC	CASRGTQSYEQYF
.	TRBV7-9	TRBJ1-3	.	TGTGCCAGCAGACCATCCCGGACCTCTGGAAACACCATATATTTT	CASRPSRTSGNTIYF
.	TRBV20-1	TRBJ1-5	.	TGCAGAGCTAAAGAGGACGGGGGCCCTAGCAATCAGCCCCAGCATTTT	CRAKEDGGPSNQPQHF
TRBD2	TRBV7-9	TRBJ2-3	many	TGTGCCAGCAGCTTAGGGGCGGGAGGGCCTGATACGCAGTATTTT	CASSLGAGGPDTQYF
TRBD1	TRBV12-3/TRBV12-4	TRBJ1-2	many	TGTGCCAGCAGTTTCGGACAGGGCCACTATGGCTACACCTTC	CASSFGQGHYGYTF